This T cell receptor (beta chain) was retrieved from a study of spatial heterogeneity in lung cancer (dated by TCRdb to the late 2010s). Study-level background: Samples were obtained from approximately 72 patients with early-stage, untreated non-small cell lung cancer from the lung TRACERx cohort. Follow-up PBMC samples were sequenced whenever available, with the median time to follow-up being around 2 years after resection. Beta-chain transcripts were consistently detected in greater numbers than alpha-chain transcripts, which likely reflects a higher abundance of beta-chain transcripts. In the raw uncorrected reads, each unique combination of TCR and UMI appeared on average more than ten times. The study quantitatively compared TCR alpha and beta repertoires across multiple tumor regions, matched nontumor lung and blood in non-small cell lung cancer. Nonsynonymous mutation counts, determined by whole-exome sequencing of tumor tissue, were related to features of the TCR repertoire. At surgery, around 200 tumor regions, around 64 matched nontumor lung samples and 56 PBMC samples were TCR-sequenced for both alpha and beta chains.

The investigation overall reported the following: Ubiquitous expanded tumor TCRs showed up in blood more often at tumor resection than at routine follow-up. Only 13 to 15 patients were included in the comparisons of baseline and follow-up blood repertoires. Confirming at a functional level the hypothesis that regional TCRs recognize regional mutations was considered to require additional single-cell paired TCR alpha and beta sequencing.

In the germline V gene (reference sequence), CDR1 corresponds to SEHNR and CDR2 to FQNEAQ. The trim is 5 bases for V and 5 bases for J, with a gap of 16 bases between the germline ends. Its CDR3 holds 14 amino acids, cysteine through phenylalanine. The entry retains the CDR3 DNA only, 42 bases that are in frame from base 1. The library was generated by 5' RACE. For sequencing, a NextSeq 500 was employed. To allow correction of PCR and sequencing errors, the TCR library protocol tagged every TCR cDNA molecule with a unique molecular identifier. In the paper's pipeline: Decombinator tools were used for TCR identification, UMI-based error correction and CDR3 extraction. TCRs above a frequency of 2 per 1,000, corresponding to the top 1% of the tumor frequency distribution, were defined as expanded. Renyi diversity was computed with the R vegan package after each repertoire had been subsampled 100 times to 5,000 TCRs. CDR3 similarity networks were built from amino acid triplet string-kernel similarity, connecting CDR3s with pairwise similarity above 0.82. The public reads were reprocessed in TCRdb via fastp at Q25 and MiXCR, keeping in-frame beta chains. For every CDR3 protein sequence, its rows merge into one entry that carries the most common genes and DNA. It is TCRdb's table, rather than the study itself, that gives the V and J calls and clone size. This sample holds about 52,000 distinct CDR3 sequences; less than 9% were observed only once. The leading ten clones occupy around 35% of the sample.

According to the study, the label for this sample's time point signals: blood at routine non-recurrence follow-up after resection. TCR sequencing used whole RNA extracted from tumor and nontumor lung tissue, or from cryopreserved PBMC samples, without cell sorting. A patient was chosen for TCR sequencing only when enough RNA was available from at least two tumor regions. This clonotype turned up a few times. Its target antigen remains unknown. No much larger clonotype is one base removed from it; base qualities were not supplied. The clonotype originates from a female donor with early-stage non-small cell lung cancer. The starting material was PBMCs, obtained at follow-up. The V and J genes are TRBV7-9 and TRBJ2-7, with no confident D gene call. The DNA is as follows: TGTGCCAGCAGCGCATGGACGGGCGCCGACGAGCAGTACTTC. Its translation is CASSAWTGADEQYF.